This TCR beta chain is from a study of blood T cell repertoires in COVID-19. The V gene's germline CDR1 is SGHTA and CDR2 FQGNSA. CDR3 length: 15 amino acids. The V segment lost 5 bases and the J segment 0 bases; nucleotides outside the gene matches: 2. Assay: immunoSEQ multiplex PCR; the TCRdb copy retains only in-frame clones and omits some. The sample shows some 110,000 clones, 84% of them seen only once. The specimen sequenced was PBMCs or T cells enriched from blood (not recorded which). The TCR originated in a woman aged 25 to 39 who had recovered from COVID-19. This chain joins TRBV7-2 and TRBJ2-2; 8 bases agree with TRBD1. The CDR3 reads CASSPDRANTGELFF. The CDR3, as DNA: TGTGCCAGCAGCCCGGACAGGGCGAACACCGGGGAGCTGTTTTTT.